The 2 T cell receptor beta chains reported below all come from one sample, sequenced in a study of T cell responses to AZD1222 COVID-19 vaccine. The data were produced by immunoSEQ multiplex PCR, yet TCRdb's version contains in-frame clones alone and is incomplete. The sample contains fewer than 130,000 clones, about four fifths of which appear only once. The sample was peripheral blood, taken on day 0 of AZD1222 vaccination. These receptors were taken from an adult in good health.

The gene calls are TRBV2 and TRBJ2-1, with a tentative D call TRBD2 (6 bases). V was trimmed by 5 bases and J by 5 bases, leaving 22 bases between them. The germline gives CDR1 SNHLY, CDR2 FYNNEI. The CDR3 sequence is 17 residues long. CDR3 coding DNA: TGTGCCAGCAGTCTCTCCGGTGGGGAGGTAAGGGACAATGAGCAGTTCTTC. As protein: CASSLSGGEVRDNEQFF. Filled out from reference TRBV2 and TRBJ2-1, the complete variable domain reads EPEVTQTPSHQVTQMGQEVILRCVPISNHLYFYWYRQILGQKVEFLVSFYNNEISEKSEIFDDQFSVERPDGSNFTLKIRSTKLEDSAMYFCASSLSGGEVRDNEQFFGPGTRLTVL.

The chain recombines TRBV6-1 with TRBJ1-5; 7 bases are shared with TRBD1. The V and J ends lost 1 base and 7 bases, in that order; junction bases with no gene match: 7. Germline CDR1 is MNHNS and CDR2 is SASEGT. The CDR3 totals 15 residues. CDR3 nucleotide sequence: TGTGCCAGCAGTGAAGGCAGGGGGGGTAAGCAGCCCCAGCATTTT. Translation gives CASSEGRGGKQPQHF.